This T cell receptor beta chain originates from a study of regulatory T cells in long-lasting Graves disease. Study findings and constraints: New patients shared fewer public clonotypes (over 900) than persistent patients did (roughly 2,700).

This clonotype was counted only a few times. As yet, its antigen is unknown. Time point defined: newly diagnosed GD, antithyroid drugs for less than 3 months. PBMCs were the source of the RNA used for TCR sequencing. To make TCR beta libraries, researchers used iRepertoire HTBI primers and Arm-PCR of CDR3 regions. TCRdb reanalysed the multiplex PCR reads using MiXCR and keeps one entry per CDR3 protein. The sample has around 420,000 distinct CDR3 sequences, 15% seen once; the top ten hold under 9%. Trimming stripped 1 base from V and 11 bases from J, with 17 bases between. The CDR3 has 14 amino acids. Germline V CDR1 and CDR2: SGHDN, FVKESK. This sample also belongs to another study, concerning T cells in Graves' hyperthyroidism and ophthalmopathy. That investigation notes: A set of HTBI primers served as the primers for a first-round RT-PCR of the TCR CDR3.

This TCR was recovered from a woman between 35 and 50 years old with Graves disease. The rearrangement links TRBV14 to TRBJ1-1; TRBD1 is a possible D gene (5 bases). The sample in question was peripheral blood mononuclear cells (PBMCs), obtained at new diagnosis, from a patient treated with antithyroid drugs. The CDR3 coding sequence is TGTGCCAGCAGCCAAGGGGCCGCCCTCAAGGGGGCTTTCTTT. Residues: CASSQGAALKGAFF.